The entry that follows covers one T cell receptor beta chain sequence. The record originates from a study of blood T cell repertoires in COVID-19. About the research overall: Spain, Italy and the United States supplied samples that represented acute and convalescent COVID-19.

The table came from immunoSEQ multiplex PCR; TCRdb's copy has only in-frame clones and leaves some out. The table lists around 200,000 clones, about 83% of them singletons. The CDR3 has 16 residues. Trimming pared 0 bases from V and 0 bases from J, leaving 12 bases between. Germline values: CDR1 SGHRS, CDR2 YFSETQ. This chain links TRBV5-1 with TRBJ1-2; the D is unclear. Material for sequencing was peripheral blood. This TCR was sampled from a man in his fifties or sixties with active or convalescent COVID-19. The CDR3 is CASSLAGTATNYGYTF. DNA for the CDR3: TGCGCCAGCAGCTTGGCCGGAACAGCTACTAACTATGGCTACACCTTC.